The 21 T cell receptor beta chains listed next were all sequenced from one sample in a study of cytomegalovirus exposure and HLA in healthy donors (dated by TCRdb to 2015 to 2018). Libraries were constructed by the immunoSEQ multiplex PCR assay. For the multiplex PCR, a mixture combining 60 forward primers for TCR Vbeta segments and 13 reverse primers for TCR Jbeta segments was used. As stored in TCRdb, this immuneACCESS dataset retains in-frame rearrangements with V and J assigned. A fraction of the clones does not appear; measured against another copy, unresolved V genes explain less than half of the discrepancy, and the remainder lacks a known reason. The sample contains fewer than 90,000 clones, 75% to 80% of them found a single time. 6% of the sample rests with the top ten. The specimen was PBMCs. Receptors were obtained from a female donor in good health and CMV-seronegative.

The chain is built from TRBV7-2 and TRBJ2-3, with D perhaps matching TRBD2 (5 bases). Between the trimmed V and J ends, which lost 2 bases and 4 bases, there was a span of 13 bases. In germline, CDR1 is SGHTA, CDR2 FQGNSA. The length of the CDR3 is 15 residues. The CDR3 sequence: CASSLSKAGADTQYF. The CDR3 DNA reads TGTGCCAGCAGCTTAAGTAAGGCGGGCGCAGATACGCAGTATTTT.

The chain couples TRBV11-2 to TRBJ2-7; TRBD1 matches 8 bases. Germline V CDR1 and CDR2: SGHAT, FQNNGV. The CDR3 runs 14 residues. The V gene end was trimmed by 5 bases and the J gene end by 2 bases; junction bases not matched to a gene: 5. CDR3 region: CASSQIRGPYEQYF. CDR3 in DNA: TGTGCCAGCAGCCAAATCAGGGGGCCCTACGAGCAGTACTTC. Complete variable domain (other parts from reference TRBV11-2 and TRBJ2-7): EAGVAQSPRYKIIEKRQSVAFWCNPISGHATLYWYQQILGQGPKLLIQFQNNGVVDDSQLPKDRFSAERLKGVDSTLKIQPAKLEDSAVYLCASSQIRGPYEQYFGPGTRLTVT.

The chain carries TRBV7-9 and TRBJ1-2; weak D call: TRBD1 (5 bases). The CDR3 extends over 13 amino acids. Between the trimmed V and J ends, which lost 5 bases and 8 bases, there was a span of 15 bases. Per germline, CDR1 SEHNR and CDR2 FQNEAQ (reference sequence). CDR3 loop: CASSAGGGIGYTF. The CDR3 nucleotides are TGTGCCAGCAGCGCCGGCGGGGGGATCGGCTACACCTTC.

The chain is built from TRBV5-8 and TRBJ1-1; 8 nucleotides agree with TRBD1. Germline V gene sequence: CDR1 SGHTS, CDR2 YDEGEE. V was pared by 8 bases and J by 4 bases, with 7 bases of the junction left unmatched. This CDR3 has 13 amino acids. Written as DNA, the CDR3 is TGTGCCAGTAACAGGGGGTCAGGCACTGAAGCTTTCTTT. It specifies CASNRGSGTEAFF.

V gene TRBV7-6 combines with J gene TRBJ1-2, with 9 bases aligning to TRBD1. The CDR3 covers 16 residues. Germline lookup yields CDR1 SGHVS and CDR2 FNYEAQ. V shed 1 base and J 4 bases; nucleotides not matched to a gene: 7. The CDR3 loop is CASSLGTGVFSYGYTF. In DNA, the CDR3 is TGTGCCAGCAGCTTAGGGACAGGGGTGTTTAGCTATGGCTACACCTTC.

This chain joins TRBV5-1 and TRBJ1-2; 9 bases are shared with TRBD1. From germline, CDR1 is SGHRS and CDR2 YFSETQ. The CDR3 extends over 17 amino acids. After removal of 0 bases from V and 4 bases from J, the junction contained 10 bases not matched to a gene. The CDR3 DNA follows: TGCGCCAGCAGCTTGGGTCCGGGACAGGGCCCCCTCTATGGCTACACCTTC. This encodes CASSLGPGQGPLYGYTF.

CDR3 sequence: CASSLGYRGGNTEAFF. CDR3 bases: TGTGCCAGCAGCTTGGGATACAGGGGGGGGAACACTGAAGCTTTCTTT. The chain employs TRBV5-6 and TRBJ1-1, with 8 bases that match TRBD1. Germline values: CDR1 SGHDT, CDR2 YYEEEE. Losses at the gene ends were 0 bases for V and 1 base for J; bases not matched to a gene: 5. CDR3 length equals 16 residues.

V and J are TRBV5-6 and TRBJ2-1, with TRBD2 matching 13 bases. The CDR3 spans 15 residues. V was pared by 4 bases and J by 7 bases, with 5 bases of the junction left unmatched. Germline V gene lookup returns CDR1 SGHDT and CDR2 YYEEEE. The CDR3 DNA reads as TGTGCCAGCAGCCCTGGACTAGCGGGAGTAAATGAGCAGTTCTTC. Translating gives CASSPGLAGVNEQFF.

This clone was counted only a few times. The chain couples TRBV6-5 to TRBJ1-6; D remains ambiguous. Trimming removed 0 bases from V and 7 bases from J, with 7 bases in between. The CDR3 runs 14 residues. In germline, CDR1 is MNHEY, CDR2 SVGAGI. CDR3 protein: CASSYSGRNSPLHF. CDR3 nucleotides: TGTGCCAGCAGTTACTCTGGCAGGAATTCACCCCTCCACTTT.

The rearrangement links TRBV19 to TRBJ1-1; 9 nucleotides match TRBD1. CDR1 and CDR2 (germline): LNHDA, SQIVND (reference sequence). The length of the CDR3 is 15 residues. After removal of 5 bases from V and 2 bases from J, the junction contained 6 bases not matched to a gene. The CDR3 nucleotides read TGTGCCAGTAGTCCTCAACAGGGGGCTAACACTGAAGCTTTCTTT. This translates into CASSPQQGANTEAFF.

The chain has TRBV11-2 and TRBJ1-2; TRBD1 is a possible D gene (5 bases). This CDR3 is built from 12 residues. Germline CDR1 is SGHAT and CDR2 is FQNNGV. V lost 5 bases and J 4 bases, leaving 8 bases between the germline ends. In DNA, the CDR3 is TGTGCCAGCAGCATCGACAGCTATGGCTACACCTTC. It translates to CASSIDSYGYTF.

The chain carries TRBV2 and TRBJ2-2, with 8 bases fitting TRBD1. The length of the CDR3 is 16 residues. CDR1 and CDR2 (germline): SNHLY, FYNNEI. The ends lost 5 bases at V and 2 bases at J; junction bases unmatched: 7. CDR3 nucleotide sequence: TGTGCCAGCAGTCTTATCAGGGGGCGAAACACCGGGGAGCTGTTTTTT. Its protein product is CASSLIRGRNTGELFF. The whole variable domain, remainder taken from reference TRBV2 and TRBJ2-2, is EPEVTQTPSHQVTQMGQEVILRCVPISNHLYFYWYRQILGQKVEFLVSFYNNEISEKSEIFDDQFSVERPDGSNFTLKIRSTKLEDSAMYFCASSLIRGRNTGELFFGEGSRLTVL.

This clone was seen only a few times. The genes are TRBV30 and TRBJ1-5, with 10 positions matching TRBD1. With 5 bases clipped from V and 5 bases from J, the junction kept 6 bases outside the gene matches. This CDR3 spans 14 amino acids. Germline CDR1 reads GTSNPN; CDR2 reads SVGIG (reference sequence). CDR3 protein: CAWESGQGHQPQHF. DNA of the CDR3: TGTGCCTGGGAATCGGGACAGGGGCATCAGCCCCAGCATTTT.

The chain joins TRBV4-3 to TRBJ1-2; 8 bases line up with TRBD1. Unmatched junction bases numbered 4, after V lost 4 bases and J lost 6 bases. CDR3 size: 13 residues. CDR1 is LGHNA, CDR2 YSLEER, per germline. CDR3 protein: CASSLLTGDGYTF. The CDR3 region has the DNA TGCGCCAGCAGCCTCCTGACAGGGGATGGCTACACCTTC.

The chain uses TRBV4-1 and TRBJ2-1; 10 nucleotides match TRBD2. CDR1 and CDR2 (germline): MGHRA, YSYEKL. V lost 4 bases and J lost 7; bases outside the gene matches: 7. This CDR3 is built from 15 residues. CDR3 nucleotides: TGCGCCAGCAGCCTCCGGGCTAGCGGGAGTAATGAGCAGTTCTTC. Protein product: CASSLRASGSNEQFF.

This chain links TRBV7-2 with TRBJ2-5; D unresolved. This CDR3 comprises 15 residues. Trimming shortened V by 3 bases and J by 5 bases, and 16 bases separated the two germline ends. Looked up from germline, CDR1 is SGHTA and CDR2 is FQGNSA. CDR3 sequence: CASSFQPFRQETQYF. The CDR3 DNA reads TGTGCCAGCAGCTTTCAGCCCTTCAGGCAGGAGACCCAGTACTTC.

The chain carries TRBV7-3 and TRBJ2-3; 8 nucleotides match TRBD1. The length of the CDR3 is 15 residues. V lost 2 bases, J lost 5 bases, and 6 bases stayed unmatched. CDR1 and CDR2 from the germline V gene are SGHTA and FQGTGA. The CDR3 sequence: CASSLQGARGDTQYF. CDR3 nucleotides: TGTGCCAGCAGCTTACAGGGGGCGCGAGGAGATACGCAGTATTTT.

The rearrangement joins TRBV19 to TRBJ1-2; possibly TRBD1 for D (5 bases). The CDR3 covers 12 residues. Germline V gene sequence: CDR1 LNHDA, CDR2 SQIVND (reference sequence). V dropped 5 bases and J dropped 2 bases, with 6 bases sitting between them. The CDR3 here is CASSRGNYGYTF. The CDR3, as DNA: TGTGCCAGTAGTCGGGGGAACTATGGCTACACCTTC. Combining the CDR3 with reference TRBV19 and TRBJ1-2 gives the whole variable domain DGGITQSPKYLFRKEGQNVTLSCEQNLNHDAMYWYRQDPGQGLRLIYYSQIVNDFQKGDIAEGYSVSREKKESFPLTVTSAQKNPTAFYLCASSRGNYGYTFGSGTRLTVV.

This clone was picked up a small number of times. The chain uses TRBV10-1 and TRBJ1-3; D is possibly TRBD1 (5 bases). Trimming removed 6 bases from V and 0 bases from J, with 9 bases in between. Germline CDR1 is WNHNN and CDR2 is SYGVQD (reference sequence). The CDR3 sequence is 14 residues long. CDR3 residues: CASSDSLSGNTIYF. For the CDR3, the DNA is TGCGCCAGCAGCGACAGCCTCTCTGGAAACACCATATATTTT.

V usage is TRBV4-3 and J usage is TRBJ2-1; 10 bases align to TRBD1. The CDR3 runs 19 residues. J was trimmed by 2 bases and V by 3 bases; bases with no gene match: 13. The V gene's germline CDR1 is LGHNA and CDR2 YSLEER. CDR3 sequence reads: CASSQRPVTGGRTYNEQFF. In nucleotides, the CDR3 is TGCGCCAGCAGCCAGCGGCCGGTGACAGGGGGCCGGACCTACAATGAGCAGTTCTTC.

This clone was picked up a small number of times. This chain links TRBV4-2 with TRBJ1-1; D uncertain. Germline assignment: CDR1 LGHNA and CDR2 YNFKEQ. The CDR3 is 16 amino acids. Deletions cut 0 bases from V and 2 bases from J, with 13 bases between. In nucleotides, the CDR3 is TGTGCCAGCAGCCAAGATAACCCAGGCCCAAACACTGAAGCTTTCTTT. Its translation is CASSQDNPGPNTEAFF.